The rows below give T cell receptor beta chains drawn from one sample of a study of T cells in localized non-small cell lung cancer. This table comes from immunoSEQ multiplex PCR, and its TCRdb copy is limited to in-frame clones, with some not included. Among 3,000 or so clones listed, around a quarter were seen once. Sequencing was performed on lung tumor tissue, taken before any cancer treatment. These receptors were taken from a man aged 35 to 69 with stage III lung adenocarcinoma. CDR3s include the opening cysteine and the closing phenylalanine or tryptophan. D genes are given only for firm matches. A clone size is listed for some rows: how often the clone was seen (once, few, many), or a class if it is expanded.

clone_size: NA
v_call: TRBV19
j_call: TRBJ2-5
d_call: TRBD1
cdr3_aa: CASSTLPGQGDQETQYF
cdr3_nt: TGTGCCAGTAGTACCCTACCGGGACAGGGGGACCAAGAGACCCAGTACTTC

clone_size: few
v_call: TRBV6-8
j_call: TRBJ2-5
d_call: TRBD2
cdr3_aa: CASGLAGGATQYF
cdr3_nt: TGTGCCAGCGGACTAGCGGGCGGGGCGACCCAGTACTTC

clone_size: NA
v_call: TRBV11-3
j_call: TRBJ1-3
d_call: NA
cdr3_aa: CASSRGEAGNTIYF
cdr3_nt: TGTGCCAGCAGCCGAGGGGAGGCTGGAAACACCATATATTTT

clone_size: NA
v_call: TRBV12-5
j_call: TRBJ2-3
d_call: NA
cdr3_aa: CASGLSEWNTQYF
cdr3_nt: TGTGCTAGTGGTTTGAGCGAGTGGAATACGCAGTATTTT

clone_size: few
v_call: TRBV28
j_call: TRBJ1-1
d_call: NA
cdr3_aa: CAITGGASEAFF
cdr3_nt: TGTGCCATAACGGGGGGCGCCTCTGAAGCTTTCTTT

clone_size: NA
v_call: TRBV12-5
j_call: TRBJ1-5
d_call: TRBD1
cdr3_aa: CASTDRGNQPQHF
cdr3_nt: TGTGCCAGCACCGACAGGGGCAATCAGCCCCAGCATTTT

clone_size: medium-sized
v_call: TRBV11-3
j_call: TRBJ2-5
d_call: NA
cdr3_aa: CASTWSGRQETQYF
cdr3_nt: TGTGCCAGCACCTGGTCGGGTCGGCAGGAGACCCAGTACTTC

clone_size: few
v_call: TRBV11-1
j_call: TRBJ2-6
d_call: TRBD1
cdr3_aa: CASSFTGGVPSGANVLTF
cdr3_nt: TGTGCCAGCAGCTTTACAGGGGGTGTTCCCTCTGGGGCCAACGTCCTGACTTTC

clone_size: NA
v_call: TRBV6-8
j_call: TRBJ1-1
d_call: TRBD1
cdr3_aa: CASSRGQMNTEAFF
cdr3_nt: TGTGCCAGCAGCCGGGGACAGATGAACACTGAAGCTTTCTTT

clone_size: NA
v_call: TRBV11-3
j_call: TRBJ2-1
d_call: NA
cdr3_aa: CASSFGLNVGNEQFF
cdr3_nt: TGTGCCAGCAGCTTTGGCCTTAACGTGGGGAATGAGCAGTTCTTC

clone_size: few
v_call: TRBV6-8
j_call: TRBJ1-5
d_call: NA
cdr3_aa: CASKFEGYSNQPQHF
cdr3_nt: TGTGCCAGCAAGTTCGAGGGATATAGCAATCAGCCCCAGCATTTT

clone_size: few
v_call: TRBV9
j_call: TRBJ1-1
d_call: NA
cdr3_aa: CASSTQGGEAFF
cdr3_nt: TGTGCCAGCAGCACACAGGGCGGTGAAGCTTTCTTT

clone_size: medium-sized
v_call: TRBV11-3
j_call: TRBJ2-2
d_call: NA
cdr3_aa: CASSSGSTRAAGELFF
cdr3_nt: TGTGCCAGCAGCTCTGGGTCGACCAGGGCTGCCGGGGAGCTGTTTTTT

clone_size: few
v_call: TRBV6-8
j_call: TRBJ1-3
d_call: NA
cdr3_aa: CASSLWQGGNTIYF
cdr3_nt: TGTGCCAGCAGTTTGTGGCAGGGAGGAAACACCATATATTTT

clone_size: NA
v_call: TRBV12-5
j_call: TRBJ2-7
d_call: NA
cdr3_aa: CASGSLTRDGEQYF
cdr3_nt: TGTGCTAGTGGTTCTTTGACCCGCGACGGGGAGCAGTACTTC

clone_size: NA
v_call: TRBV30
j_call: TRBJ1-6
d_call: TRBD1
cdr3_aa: CAGDRYNSPLHF
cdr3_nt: TGTGCCGGGGACAGATATAATTCACCCCTCCACTTT

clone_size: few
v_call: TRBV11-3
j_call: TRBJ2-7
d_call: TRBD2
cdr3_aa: CASRPSGGGYEQYF
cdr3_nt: TGTGCCAGCAGGCCCTCGGGGGGTGGCTACGAGCAGTACTTC

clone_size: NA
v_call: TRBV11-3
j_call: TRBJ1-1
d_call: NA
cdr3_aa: CASSQHLTSPAEAFF
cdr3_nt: TGTGCCAGCAGCCAACACCTTACATCCCCCGCTGAAGCTTTCTTT